These 4 T cell receptor beta chains were all obtained from the same sample, sequenced in a study of T cell responses to AZD1222 COVID-19 vaccine. Method: immunoSEQ multiplex PCR; TCRdb's copy keeps in-frame clones and lacks some. In the table there are about 190,000 clones, roughly 91% of which are singletons. The sequencing here drew on peripheral blood, taken on day 0 of AZD1222 vaccination. Receptors were obtained from an adult in good health.

This clone was detected a few times. The genes are TRBV6-1 and TRBJ1-2; D call uncertain. Germline CDR1 reads MNHNS; CDR2 reads SASEGT. The CDR3 loop spans 14 amino acids. The V and J ends lost 2 bases and 2 bases respectively, with 9 bases between them. Here the CDR3 DNA reads TGTGCCAGCAGTGAAAGTATAGGGAACTATGGCTACACCTTC. Encoded protein: CASSESIGNYGYTF.

The rearrangement links TRBV7-2 to TRBJ2-7, with D maybe TRBD1 (6 bases). Deletions cut 5 bases from V and 0 bases from J, with 14 bases between. The CDR3 length is 15 residues. The germline V gene encodes CDR1 SGHTA and CDR2 FQGNSA. The CDR3 region is CASSKGAGVSYEQYF. In nucleotides, the CDR3 is TGTGCCAGCAGCAAAGGGGCAGGGGTCTCCTACGAGCAGTACTTC.

The chain joins TRBV3-1 (or the pseudogene TRBV3-2) to TRBJ1-1; the match to TRBD1 covers 8 bases. The CDR3 spans 15 residues. From germline, CDR1 is LGHDT and CDR2 YNNKEL (reference sequence). With V trimmed by 4 bases and J by 3 bases, 7 bases remained unmatched. The CDR3 region has the DNA TGTGCCAGCAGCCTCGGTGCAGGGGGCTACACTGAAGCTTTCTTT. Translated, it gives CASSLGAGGYTEAFF.

The chain uses TRBV12-3 or TRBV12-4 and TRBJ1-5; no clear D. V was shortened by 7 bases and J by 2 bases, with 6 bases between the two germline ends. This CDR3 is 12 amino acids long. The CDR3 reads CASTEGNQPQHF. CDR3 coding DNA: TGTGCCAGCACAGAGGGCAATCAGCCCCAGCATTTT.